This T cell receptor (beta chain) was profiled in a study of technical replicates of blood from a few donors (dated by TCRdb to 2015 to 2018). Libraries were constructed by the immunoSEQ multiplex PCR assay. TCRdb re-hosts the immuneACCESS table, in-frame sequences only. Its copies lack some clones; in the studies checked, an unresolved V gene accounts for under half of them, and the cause for the rest is not known. Here the sample has tens of thousands of clones; around 97% occur a single time. Approximately 0.2% of the sample comes from the top ten. From the cysteine through the phenylalanine, the CDR3 covers 13 amino acids. The DNA shown is the 39-base CDR3, in frame from base 1. From a lookup of the germline V gene, CDR1 and CDR2 are SGDLS and YYNGEE. V has 3 bases trimmed and J has 4 bases trimmed; junction bases matching no gene number 1. Turning to this clone: Its recognized antigen is unknown. Base-call qualities are not available, and no considerably larger clone is one nucleotide away.

The sequenced sample consisted of T cells isolated from PBMCs. The receptor was isolated from a human donor in good health. Recombination joined TRBV9 with TRBJ2-5; 9 nucleotides in the junction match TRBD2. The CDR3 protein is CASSGREGETQYF. The sequence in DNA is TGTGCCAGCAGCGGGCGGGAGGGAGAGACCCAGTACTTC.